One and the same sample provided the 32 T cell receptor beta chains below, sequenced in a study of beta chain features in type 1 diabetes. Study observations and caveats: In every one of the four CD4+ subsets, TCRB CDR3s were moderately but significantly shorter in Type 1 diabetes patients.

Every isolated RNA sample was fully reverse transcribed, so sequencing captured expressed TCRB transcripts. The method was immunoSEQ multiplex PCR; TCRdb's version includes in-frame clones alone and lacks a portion of them. The sample holds about 240,000 clones; about 15% are singletons and the top ten take roughly 0.019%. For these receptors, no antigen is known. Sequenced material: naive CD4+ T cells from blood. The receptors originated from a man aged 25 to 45 with type 1 diabetes.

This clone was seen more than once but under ten times. The CDR3 coding sequence is TGCGCCAGCAGCCAAGAGGTATCAGGGGCGGTGAACAGGGGCGTAGAGACCCAGTACTTC. This translates into CASSQEVSGAVNRGVETQYF. V and J are TRBV4-1 and TRBJ2-5, with 7 bases lining up with TRBD1. The V segment lost 0 bases and the J segment 4 bases; nucleotides outside the gene matches: 20. The germline V gene encodes CDR1 MGHRA and CDR2 YSYEKL. The CDR3 runs 20 residues.

CDR3 bases: TGTGCCAGTAGTTTAGCGGGAGGGTCCCACTTCAATGAGCAGTTCTTC. It encodes CASSLAGGSHFNEQFF. J is TRBJ2-1 and V is TRBV19; 11 bases are shared with TRBD2. J gave up 6 bases and V 5 bases, and 9 bases lay outside the gene matches. CDR1 is LNHDA and CDR2 is SQIVND in the germline V gene (reference sequence). The CDR3 covers 16 residues.

The chain employs TRBV10-3 and TRBJ2-3; TRBD2 might be the D (5 bases). CDR3 size: 15 residues. CDR1 and CDR2 from the germline V gene are ENHRY and SYGVKD. Trimming shortened V by 1 base and J by 6 bases, and 14 bases separated the two germline ends. In nucleotides, the CDR3 is TGTGCCATCAGTGAGTATTCGCCGGAGGTGGATACGCAGTATTTT. Its translation is CAISEYSPEVDTQYF.

This rearrangement joins TRBV5-1 to TRBJ2-1, with 9 nucleotides matching TRBD2. Germline CDR1 is SGHRS and CDR2 is YFSETQ. The V gene end was trimmed by 4 bases and the J gene end by 0 bases; junction bases not matched to a gene: 11. The length of the CDR3 is 18 residues. In DNA, the CDR3 is TGCGCCAGCAGCCGCCACGTATCTAGCGGGGACTCCTACAATGAGCAGTTCTTC. Translation: CASSRHVSSGDSYNEQFF.

The table lists this clone with a few counts. The chain carries TRBV6-5 and TRBJ1-1; no clear D gene. The CDR3 is 11 amino acids. The germline V gene encodes CDR1 MNHEY and CDR2 SVGAGI. V shed 7 bases and J shed 6 bases, with 9 bases lying between them. The CDR3 loop reads CASISGPEAFF. The CDR3 nucleotides read TGTGCCAGCATTAGCGGACCTGAAGCTTTCTTT.

This clone was observed a few times. The gene calls are TRBV10-3 and TRBJ2-1; 8 nucleotides line up with TRBD2. Looked up from germline, CDR1 is ENHRY and CDR2 is SYGVKD. V shed 9 bases and J 9 bases; nucleotides not matched to a gene: 13. This CDR3 is 14 amino acids long. The CDR3 bases are TGTGCCATAAGAGAGCGGGAGAAAATGGTTGAGCAGTTCTTC. Amino acids: CAIREREKMVEQFF.

This clone has more than one count but fewer than ten. This chain links TRBV5-1 with TRBJ2-7, with TRBD2 identical over 12 bases. Losses at the gene ends were 3 bases for V and 2 bases for J; bases not matched to a gene: 12. CDR3 length: 18 amino acids. CDR1 is SGHRS and CDR2 is YFSETQ in the germline V gene. The chain's CDR3 is CASSSGTSGPPSPYEQYF. CDR3 DNA sequence: TGCGCCAGCAGCTCGGGGACTAGCGGGCCCCCGAGCCCCTACGAGCAGTACTTC.

This chain joins TRBV30 and TRBJ1-1, with D unresolved. V gave up 2 bases and J gave up 11 bases, with 21 bases separating them. Germline loops: CDR1 GTSNPN, CDR2 SVGIG (reference sequence). This CDR3 comprises 14 residues. The CDR3 coding sequence is TGTGCCTGGAGTCCGACGGGAGATCGGTCGAGCGCTTTCTTT. It specifies CAWSPTGDRSSAFF.

This clone has just a few counts. The genes are TRBV6-6 and TRBJ2-4, with a possible D match to TRBD1 (5 bases). Germline assignment: CDR1 MNHNY and CDR2 SVGAGI (reference sequence). The ends were cut back, 6 bases at V and 4 bases at J, with 16 bases in the middle. This CDR3 contains 15 residues. CDR3 sequence (DNA): TGTGCCAGCAGGACCCAGACAGTCGGGAAAAACATTCAGTACTTC. Translation gives CASRTQTVGKNIQYF.

This clone was seen more than once but under ten times. DNA for the CDR3: TGTGCCAGCAAGGGGGGGCAATCCTACGAGCAGTACTTC. Residues: CASKGGQSYEQYF. This chain links TRBV27 with TRBJ2-7, with TRBD2 as a possible D gene (7 bases). Trimming stripped 7 bases from V and 1 base from J, with 11 bases between. In germline, CDR1 is MNHEY, CDR2 SMNVEV (reference sequence). The CDR3 is made up of 13 amino acids.

The V call is TRBV30, the J call TRBJ1-2, with 8 bases identical to TRBD1. Trimming removed 5 bases from V and 2 bases from J; junction bases left unmatched: 7. The CDR3 is made up of 14 amino acids. The germline gives CDR1 GTSNPN, CDR2 SVGIG (reference sequence). The CDR3 nucleotides read TGTGCCTGGGATAGGACAGGGCGGAACTATGGCTACACCTTC. This gives the protein CAWDRTGRNYGYTF.

The rearrangement uses TRBV5-1 and TRBJ2-3; D not certain. V was cut by 1 base and J by 1 base, with 10 bases left in between. The CDR3 is 15 residues long. Germline V gene lookup returns CDR1 SGHRS and CDR2 YFSETQ. For the CDR3, the DNA is TGCGCCAGCAGCTTGTCGTCTCGAGGCACAGATACGCAGTATTTT. Its protein is CASSLSSRGTDTQYF.

This clone was counted a few times. This chain links TRBV20-1 with TRBJ2-1; D might be TRBD2 (6 bases). The germline V and J ends were trimmed by 6 bases and 7 bases, with 10 bases remaining between them. There are 11 residues in the CDR3. Germline V gives CDR1 DFQATT, CDR2 SNEGSKA (reference sequence). The CDR3 sequence is CSASSGNEQFF. The CDR3 bases are TGCAGTGCCTCGAGCGGGAATGAGCAGTTCTTC.

V is TRBV18 and J is TRBJ2-2, with TRBD2 identical over 10 bases. The germline CDR1 and CDR2 sequences are KGHSH and LQKENI. Trimming cost V 2 bases and J 8 bases; bases outside gene matches: 2. The length of the CDR3 is 14 residues. In DNA, the CDR3 is TGTGCCAGCTCACCAGGGACTAGCGAGGGGGAGCTGTTTTTT. This translates into CASSPGTSEGELFF.

This clone occurred a few times. CDR3 DNA: TGTGCCAGCAGTTCTCCGGGAAAGCAAGAGACCCAGTACTTC. Its translation is CASSSPGKQETQYF. J is TRBJ2-5 and V is TRBV2; possible D gene TRBD2, 5 bases. Trimming shortened V by 5 bases and J by 2 bases, and 12 bases separated the two germline ends. CDR1 is SNHLY and CDR2 is FYNNEI in the germline V gene. The CDR3 sequence is 14 residues long. Complete variable domain (other parts from reference TRBV2 and TRBJ2-5): EPEVTQTPSHQVTQMGQEVILRCVPISNHLYFYWYRQILGQKVEFLVSFYNNEISEKSEIFDDQFSVERPDGSNFTLKIRSTKLEDSAMYFCASSSPGKQETQYFGPGTRLLVL.

This clone turned up a few times. V and J are TRBV12-2 and TRBJ2-6; the table's D call, TRBD1, was not checked against the DNA. TRBV12-2 is a known pseudogene. CDR3 length equals 17 residues. The CDR3 loop is CASRLGTAFSGANVLTF. DNA for the CDR3: TGTGCAAGTCGCTTAGGGACAGCCTTCTCTGGGGCCAACGTCCTGACTTTC.

V gene TRBV15 combines with J gene TRBJ2-3; 7 bases fit TRBD1. This CDR3 is built from 14 residues. J was trimmed by 5 bases and V by 5 bases; bases with no gene match: 7. Germline CDR1 is LNHNV and CDR2 is YYDKDF (reference sequence). In DNA, the CDR3 is TGTGCCACCAGCCTGCGACAGGGAAAAGATACGCAGTATTTT. Residues: CATSLRQGKDTQYF.

This clone was detected only a few times. The rearrangement joins TRBV25-1 to TRBJ1-6; D ambiguous. Between the trimmed V and J ends, which lost 5 bases and 5 bases, there was a span of 7 bases. Germline V lookup: CDR1 MGHDK, CDR2 SYGVNS. CDR3 length: 13 residues. The CDR3 DNA reads TGTGCCAGCAGTCAGGTGGATAATTCACCCCTCCACTTT. Protein: CASSQVDNSPLHF.

J is TRBJ1-1 and V is TRBV5-4, with 8 bases lining up with TRBD1. This CDR3 spans 13 amino acids. From germline, CDR1 is SGHNT and CDR2 YYREEE (reference sequence). Trimming at V came to 7 bases and at J to 5 bases, leaving 7 bases not matched to a gene. For the CDR3, the DNA is TGTGCCAGCCAACAGGGGGAAAGGACTGAAGCTTTCTTT. Its protein product is CASQQGERTEAFF.

Remarks on this clone: Other DNA sequences within the sample encode an identical CDR3. The chain combines TRBV7-9 with TRBJ2-6; D call uncertain. Trimming took off 1 base at V and 0 bases at J, with 4 bases between the two ends. The germline V gene encodes CDR1 SEHNR and CDR2 FQNEAQ (reference sequence). The CDR3 is made up of 15 amino acids. CDR3 sequence: CASSLGGSGANVLTF. CDR3 bases: TGTGCCAGCAGCTTAGGCGGCTCTGGGGCCAACGTCCTGACTTTC.

This clone came up a few times. J is TRBJ2-2 and V is TRBV14, with D unresolved. V lost 0 bases to trimming and J lost 6 bases, with 8 bases between them. Per the germline V gene, CDR1 is SGHDN and CDR2 is FVKESK. The CDR3 covers 14 residues. For the CDR3, the DNA is TGTGCCAGCAGCCAAGATCCAGTTGCCGGGGAGCTGTTTTTT. Its translation is CASSQDPVAGELFF.

This clone was seen more than once but under ten times. V is TRBV9 and J is TRBJ1-2; D perhaps matches TRBD1 (6 bases). CDR1 and CDR2 from the germline V gene are SGDLS and YYNGEE. The length of the CDR3 is 12 residues. The ends were cut back, 5 bases at V and 8 bases at J, with 13 bases in the middle. The CDR3 loop reads CASRGAGIGYTF. The CDR3 DNA reads TGTGCCAGCAGGGGGGCGGGCATCGGCTACACCTTC.

This chain's CDR3 is CASSQGTANYGYTF. The CDR3 DNA sequence: TGTGCCAGCAGCCAAGGGACTGCTAACTATGGCTACACCTTC. This sequence joins TRBV14 and TRBJ1-2, with D unclear. Per the germline V gene, CDR1 is SGHDN and CDR2 is FVKESK. V lost 1 base to trimming and J lost 0 bases, with 6 bases between them. This CDR3 spans 14 amino acids.

The gene calls are TRBV6-1 and TRBJ2-2; a possible D gene is TRBD2 (5 bases). The CDR3 covers 13 residues. CDR1 is MNHNS and CDR2 is SASEGT in the germline V gene. V lost 11 bases to trimming and J lost 4 bases, with 14 bases between them. The CDR3 region is CAGRKTITGELFF. Here the CDR3 DNA reads TGTGCCGGCCGAAAGACTATCACCGGGGAGCTGTTTTTT.

This clone was counted a few times. Distinct nucleotide sequences in the sample also encode this CDR3. The V and J genes are TRBV5-1 and TRBJ1-5, with D possibly TRBD1 on 5 matching bases. The length of the CDR3 is 15 residues. Germline CDR1 is SGHRS and CDR2 is YFSETQ. Trimming removed 5 bases at V and 1 base at J, with 13 bases between. CDR3 sequence (DNA): TGCGCCAGCAGTCTGGAAGGGGCCAGCAATCAGCCCCAGCATTTT. Translating gives CASSLEGASNQPQHF. The variable domain in full, with the rest retrieved from reference TRBV5-1 and TRBJ1-5, is KAGVTQTPRYLIKTRGQQVTLSCSPISGHRSVSWYQQTPGQGLQFLFEYFSETQRNKGNFPGRFSGRQFSNSRSEMNVSTLELGDSALYLCASSLEGASNQPQHFGDGTRLSIL.

The V gene is TRBV19, the J gene TRBJ1-2; D not certain. The CDR3 sequence is 13 residues long. Germline V gives CDR1 LNHDA, CDR2 SQIVND (reference sequence). V shed 2 bases and J shed 7 bases, with 11 bases lying between them. For the CDR3, the DNA is TGTGCCAGTAGTATAATGGGGAGACTTGGCTACACCTTC. Translation gives CASSIMGRLGYTF.

This clone was seen more than once but under ten times. This chain links TRBV4-1 with TRBJ2-6; possibly TRBD1 for D (5 bases). The CDR3 runs 19 residues. In germline, CDR1 is MGHRA, CDR2 YSYEKL. Trimming removed 3 bases at V and 1 base at J, with 19 bases between. CDR3 sequence: CASSHPPTVIISGANVLTF. In DNA form, the CDR3 reads TGCGCCAGCAGCCATCCCCCGACAGTCATTATATCTGGGGCCAACGTCCTGACTTTC.

The rearrangement uses TRBV18 and TRBJ1-2, with D possibly being TRBD1 (6 bases). This CDR3 is built from 15 residues. The germline CDR1 and CDR2 sequences are KGHSH and LQKENI. V dropped 4 bases and J dropped 6 bases, with 18 bases sitting between them. The CDR3 DNA reads as TGTGCCAGCTCACTAATACAGGGTATGCCGGATGGCTACACCTTC. Its translation: CASSLIQGMPDGYTF.

This chain connects TRBV4-2 to TRBJ2-7; 7 nucleotides line up with TRBD1. With 5 bases clipped from V and 2 bases from J, the junction kept 6 bases outside the gene matches. CDR3 length equals 14 residues. Germline CDR1 and CDR2: LGHNA and YNFKEQ. CDR3 sequence (DNA): TGTGCCAGCAGCACCCGGACAGGCGCCTACGAGCAGTACTTC. It yields the protein CASSTRTGAYEQYF.

The gene calls are TRBV10-3 and TRBJ1-1; maybe TRBD1 (6 bases). CDR1 and CDR2 from the germline V gene are ENHRY and SYGVKD. The CDR3 has 17 amino acids. The V gene lost 4 bases and the J gene lost 5 bases, with 23 bases spanning the gap. The CDR3 DNA reads as TGTGCCATCAGTGCCGCACAGGGTTTGGCGCAAAAGACTGAAGCTTTCTTT. Protein: CAISAAQGLAQKTEAFF.

The J gene is TRBJ2-3, the V gene TRBV2; tentative D call: TRBD2 (6 bases). V gave up 6 bases and J gave up 2 bases, with 12 bases separating them. This CDR3 has 14 amino acids. CDR1 is SNHLY and CDR2 is FYNNEI in the germline V gene. The CDR3 loop reads CASRGGVATDTQYF. The CDR3 coding sequence is TGTGCCAGCAGGGGGGGAGTGGCCACAGATACGCAGTATTTT.

As concerns this clone: Relative to the germline gene, one junction end is altered; a read error may explain this. Within the sample, other DNA sequences also encode this same CDR3. The V and J genes are TRBV2 and TRBJ1-5; 9 nucleotides align to TRBD1. This CDR3 has 15 residues. Per the germline V gene, CDR1 is SNHLY and CDR2 is FYNNEI. The CDR3 sequence is CASSEDRGRHQPQHF. CDR3 in DNA: TGTGCCAGCAGTGAGGACAGGGGCAGGCATCAGCCACAGCATTTT.